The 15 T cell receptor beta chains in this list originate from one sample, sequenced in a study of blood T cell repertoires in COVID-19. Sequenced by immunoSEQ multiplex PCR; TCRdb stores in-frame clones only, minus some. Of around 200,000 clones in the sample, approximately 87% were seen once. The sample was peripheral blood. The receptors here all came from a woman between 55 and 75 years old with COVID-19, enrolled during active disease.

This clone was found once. This CDR3 reads CASSQLRGHTEAFF. CDR3 DNA: TGTGCCAGCAGCCAGCTGCGGGGGCACACTGAAGCTTTCTTT. The chain carries TRBV3-1 (or the pseudogene TRBV3-2) and TRBJ1-1, with D tentatively TRBD1 (6 bases). The CDR3 runs to 14 residues. The V gene lost 3 bases and the J gene lost 3 bases, with 11 bases spanning the gap. Germline CDR1 LGHDT, CDR2 YNNKEL (reference sequence).

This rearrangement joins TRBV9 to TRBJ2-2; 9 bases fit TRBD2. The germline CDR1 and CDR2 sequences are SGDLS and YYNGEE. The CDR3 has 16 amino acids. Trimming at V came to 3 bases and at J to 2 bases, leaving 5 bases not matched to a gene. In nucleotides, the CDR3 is TGTGCCAGCAGCGCTCCCGGGACTAGCAACACCGGGGAGCTGTTTTTT. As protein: CASSAPGTSNTGELFF.

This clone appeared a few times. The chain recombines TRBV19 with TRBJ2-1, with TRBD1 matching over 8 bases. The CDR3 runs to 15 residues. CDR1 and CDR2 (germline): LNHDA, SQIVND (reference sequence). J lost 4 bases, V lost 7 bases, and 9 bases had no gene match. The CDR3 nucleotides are TGTGCCAGTAACACCCCCGGGACAGGTTACAATGAGCAGTTCTTC. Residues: CASNTPGTGYNEQFF.

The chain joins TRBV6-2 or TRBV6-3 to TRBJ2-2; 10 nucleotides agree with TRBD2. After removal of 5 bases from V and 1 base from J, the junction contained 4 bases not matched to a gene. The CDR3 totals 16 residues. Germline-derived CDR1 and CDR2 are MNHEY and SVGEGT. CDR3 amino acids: CASSHRTSGNTGELFF. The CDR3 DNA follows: TGTGCCAGCAGTCATAGGACTAGCGGGAACACCGGGGAGCTGTTTTTT.

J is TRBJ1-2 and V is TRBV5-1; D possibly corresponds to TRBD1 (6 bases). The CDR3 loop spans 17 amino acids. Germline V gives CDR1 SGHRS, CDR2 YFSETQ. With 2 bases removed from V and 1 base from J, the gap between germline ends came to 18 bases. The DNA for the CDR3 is TGCGCCAGCAGCTTTATCCTCGACAGGCTGGATAACTATGGCTACACCTTC. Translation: CASSFILDRLDNYGYTF.

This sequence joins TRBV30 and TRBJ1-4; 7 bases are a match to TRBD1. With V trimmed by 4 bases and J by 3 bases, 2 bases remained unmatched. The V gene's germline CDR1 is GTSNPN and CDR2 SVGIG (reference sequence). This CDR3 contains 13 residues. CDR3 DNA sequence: TGTGCCTGGACAGGGGGAGCTAATGAAAAACTGTTTTTT. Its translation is CAWTGGANEKLFF.

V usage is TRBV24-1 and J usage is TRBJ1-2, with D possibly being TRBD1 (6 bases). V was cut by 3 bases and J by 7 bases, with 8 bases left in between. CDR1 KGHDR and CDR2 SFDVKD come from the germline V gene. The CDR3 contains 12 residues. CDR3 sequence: CATSDTGSGYTF. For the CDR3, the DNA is TGTGCCACCAGTGATACAGGGAGTGGCTACACCTTC.

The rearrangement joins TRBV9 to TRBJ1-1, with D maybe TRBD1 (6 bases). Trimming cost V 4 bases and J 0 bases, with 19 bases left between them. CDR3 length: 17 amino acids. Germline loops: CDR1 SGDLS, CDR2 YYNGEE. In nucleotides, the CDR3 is TGTGCCAGCAGCCCTAGGGTCGGCAGGGGACTGAACACTGAAGCTTTCTTT. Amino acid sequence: CASSPRVGRGLNTEAFF. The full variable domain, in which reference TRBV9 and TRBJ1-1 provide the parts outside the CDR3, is DSGVTQTPKHLITATGQRVTLRCSPRSGDLSVYWYQQSLDQGLQFLIQYYNGEERAKGNILERFSAQQFPDLHSELNLSSLELGDSALYFCASSPRVGRGLNTEAFFGQGTRLTVV.

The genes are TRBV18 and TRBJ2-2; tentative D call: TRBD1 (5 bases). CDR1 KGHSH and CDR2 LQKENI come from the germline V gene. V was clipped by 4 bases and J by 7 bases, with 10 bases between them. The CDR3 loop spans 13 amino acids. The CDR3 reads CASSLDSFGELFF. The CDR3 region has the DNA TGTGCCAGCTCACTCGACAGTTTCGGGGAGCTGTTTTTT.

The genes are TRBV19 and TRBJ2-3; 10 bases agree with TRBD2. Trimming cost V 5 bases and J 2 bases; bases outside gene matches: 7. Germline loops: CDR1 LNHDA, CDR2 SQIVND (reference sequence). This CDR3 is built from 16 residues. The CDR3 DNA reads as TGTGCCAGTAGTCTGCGGACTAGCGGAACCACAGATACGCAGTATTTT. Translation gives CASSLRTSGTTDTQYF.

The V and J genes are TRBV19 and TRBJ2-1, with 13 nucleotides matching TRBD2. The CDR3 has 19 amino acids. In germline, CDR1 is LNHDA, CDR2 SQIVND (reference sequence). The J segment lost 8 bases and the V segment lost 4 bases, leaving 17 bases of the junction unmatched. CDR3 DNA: TGTGCCAGTAGTAAAAGAGGGGGTACTAGCGGGAGGGTTAACTATGAGCAGTTCTTC. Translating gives CASSKRGGTSGRVNYEQFF.

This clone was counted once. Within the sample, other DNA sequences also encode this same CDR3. CDR3 nucleotide sequence: TGTGCCAGCAGTCCGCGGACAGGGGAAGAGACCCAGTACTTC. Its translation: CASSPRTGEETQYF. The chain combines TRBV27 with TRBJ2-5, with TRBD1 identical over 9 bases. CDR3 length: 14 residues. Per germline, CDR1 MNHEY and CDR2 SMNVEV (reference sequence). V was clipped by 5 bases and J by 3 bases; unmatched bases: 4.

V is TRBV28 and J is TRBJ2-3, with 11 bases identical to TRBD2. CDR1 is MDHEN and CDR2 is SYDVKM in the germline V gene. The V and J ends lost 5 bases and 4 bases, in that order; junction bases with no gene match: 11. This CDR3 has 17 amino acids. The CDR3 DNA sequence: TGTGCCAGCAGTCCTCACACCACTAGCGGGAGCCCAGATACGCAGTATTTT. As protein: CASSPHTTSGSPDTQYF.

The DNA for the CDR3 is TGCGCCAGCAGTCAGACAGGGAACCCTTCCTCTTCACCCCTCCACTTT. It yields the protein CASSQTGNPSSSPLHF. The J gene is TRBJ1-6, the V gene TRBV4-3, with 7 bases matching TRBD1. This CDR3 contains 16 residues. J lost 9 bases, V lost 6 bases, and 14 bases had no gene match. Germline CDR1 reads LGHNA; CDR2 reads YSLEER.

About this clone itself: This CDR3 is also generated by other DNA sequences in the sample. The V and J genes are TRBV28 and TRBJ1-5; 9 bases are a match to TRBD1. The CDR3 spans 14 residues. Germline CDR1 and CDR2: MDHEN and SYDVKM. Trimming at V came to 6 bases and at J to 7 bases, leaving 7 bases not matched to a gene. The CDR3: CASRVQGAGQPQHF. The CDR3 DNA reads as TGTGCCAGCAGAGTACAGGGGGCTGGCCAGCCCCAGCATTTT.